This T cell receptor (beta chain) came from a study of blood T cells in healthy people across ages. This clonotype was counted a few times. This CDR3 has 18 residues. Germline assignment: CDR1 SGHTA and CDR2 FQGNSA. Losses at the gene ends were 0 bases for V and 0 bases for J; bases not matched to a gene: 7. Primed by a sample-barcoded 5' primer and a J-beta primer mix, a second PCR proceeded for about 6 to 12 cycles. The template-switch adaptor, which had 12 random nucleotides, put a tag on each cDNA molecule. TCRdb reprocessed the 5' RACE reads via MiXCR and lists one record per CDR3 protein. The sample contains approximately 670,000 distinct CDR3 sequences, 40% to 45% of which appear only once.

This sequence was found in an elderly man in good health. Sequenced material: blood. The chain uses TRBV7-2 and TRBJ2-5; TRBD2 matches 10 bases. CDR3 sequence reads: CASSLAPSGGPYQETQYF. The CDR3 DNA sequence: TGTGCCAGCAGCTTAGCGCCTAGCGGGGGTCCGTACCAAGAGACCCAGTACTTC.